The present T cell receptor (beta chain) was sequenced within a study of beta chain features in type 1 diabetes. General study findings and limits: In all four CD4+ subsets, TCRB CDR3 length was significantly, moderately reduced in type 1 diabetes. Naive, central memory and Treg TCRB repertoires appeared more alike in patients than in healthy donors.

The germline V gene encodes CDR1 SGHRS and CDR2 YFSETQ. The V and J ends lost 3 bases and 5 bases respectively, with 12 bases between them. CDR3 length equals 13 residues. The sample holds one count of this clone. Its antigen is not known. Sequencing targeted expressed TCRB transcripts, as all isolated RNA had been reverse transcribed. The method was immunoSEQ multiplex PCR; TCRdb's version includes in-frame clones alone and lacks a portion of them. The data contain 15,000 or so clones, about 70% of them seen just once; the ten biggest clones take up 2% to 2.5%. Sequencing was carried out using Tregs from blood. The J gene is TRBJ2-7, the V gene TRBV5-1, with a tentative D call TRBD2 (5 bases). This TCR was sampled from a man aged 25-45 years with type 1 diabetes. CDR3: CASSWGAADEQYF. The CDR3 DNA reads as TGCGCCAGCAGCTGGGGAGCAGCGGACGAGCAGTACTTC. Using reference TRBV5-1 and TRBJ2-7 for the parts outside the CDR3, the full variable domain is KAGVTQTPRYLIKTRGQQVTLSCSPISGHRSVSWYQQTPGQGLQFLFEYFSETQRNKGNFPGRFSGRQFSNSRSEMNVSTLELGDSALYLCASSWGAADEQYFGPGTRLTVT.